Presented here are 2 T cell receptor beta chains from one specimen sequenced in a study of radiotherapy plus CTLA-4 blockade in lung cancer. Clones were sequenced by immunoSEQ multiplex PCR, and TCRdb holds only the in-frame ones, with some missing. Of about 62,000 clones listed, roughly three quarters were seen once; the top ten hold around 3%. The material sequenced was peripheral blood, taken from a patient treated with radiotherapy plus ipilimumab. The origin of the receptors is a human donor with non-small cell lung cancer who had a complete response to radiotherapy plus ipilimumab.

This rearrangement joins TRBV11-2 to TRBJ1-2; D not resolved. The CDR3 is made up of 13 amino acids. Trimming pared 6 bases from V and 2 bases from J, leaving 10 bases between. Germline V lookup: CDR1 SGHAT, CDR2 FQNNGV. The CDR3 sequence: CASRRVGNYGYTF. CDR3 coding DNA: TGTGCCAGCAGGAGGGTCGGGAACTATGGCTACACCTTC.

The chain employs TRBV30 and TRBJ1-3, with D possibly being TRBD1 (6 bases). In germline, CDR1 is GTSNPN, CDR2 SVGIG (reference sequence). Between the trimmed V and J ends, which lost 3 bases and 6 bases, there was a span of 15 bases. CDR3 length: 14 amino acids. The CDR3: CAWRSSGVPNTIYF. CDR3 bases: TGTGCCTGGAGGAGTTCAGGGGTTCCAAACACCATATATTTT.